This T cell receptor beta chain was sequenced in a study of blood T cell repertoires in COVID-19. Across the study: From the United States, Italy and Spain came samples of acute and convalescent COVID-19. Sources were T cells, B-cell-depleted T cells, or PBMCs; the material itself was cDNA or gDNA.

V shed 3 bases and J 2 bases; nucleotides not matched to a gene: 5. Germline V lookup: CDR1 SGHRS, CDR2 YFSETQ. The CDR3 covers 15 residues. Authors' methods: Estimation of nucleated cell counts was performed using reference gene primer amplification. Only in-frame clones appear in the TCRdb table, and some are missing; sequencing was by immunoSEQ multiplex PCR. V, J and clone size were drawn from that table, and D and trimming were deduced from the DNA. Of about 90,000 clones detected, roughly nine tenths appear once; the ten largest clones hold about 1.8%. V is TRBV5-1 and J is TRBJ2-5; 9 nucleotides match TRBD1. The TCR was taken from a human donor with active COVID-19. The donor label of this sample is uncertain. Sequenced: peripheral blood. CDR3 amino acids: CASSSGQGGQETQYF. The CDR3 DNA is TGCGCCAGCAGCTCGGGACAGGGCGGGCAAGAGACCCAGTACTTC.